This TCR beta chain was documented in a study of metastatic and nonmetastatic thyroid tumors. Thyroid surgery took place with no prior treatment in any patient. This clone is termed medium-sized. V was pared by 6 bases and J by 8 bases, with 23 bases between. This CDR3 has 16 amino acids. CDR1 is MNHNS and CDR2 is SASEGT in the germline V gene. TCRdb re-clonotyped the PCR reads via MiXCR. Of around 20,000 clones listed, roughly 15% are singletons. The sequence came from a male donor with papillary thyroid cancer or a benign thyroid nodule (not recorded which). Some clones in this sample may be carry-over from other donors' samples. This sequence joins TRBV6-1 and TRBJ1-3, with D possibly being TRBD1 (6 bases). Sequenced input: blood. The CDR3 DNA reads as TGTGCCAGCAGGTACACGGACAGCTCGGGCGTTTACACCATATATTTT. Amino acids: CASRYTDSSGVYTIYF.